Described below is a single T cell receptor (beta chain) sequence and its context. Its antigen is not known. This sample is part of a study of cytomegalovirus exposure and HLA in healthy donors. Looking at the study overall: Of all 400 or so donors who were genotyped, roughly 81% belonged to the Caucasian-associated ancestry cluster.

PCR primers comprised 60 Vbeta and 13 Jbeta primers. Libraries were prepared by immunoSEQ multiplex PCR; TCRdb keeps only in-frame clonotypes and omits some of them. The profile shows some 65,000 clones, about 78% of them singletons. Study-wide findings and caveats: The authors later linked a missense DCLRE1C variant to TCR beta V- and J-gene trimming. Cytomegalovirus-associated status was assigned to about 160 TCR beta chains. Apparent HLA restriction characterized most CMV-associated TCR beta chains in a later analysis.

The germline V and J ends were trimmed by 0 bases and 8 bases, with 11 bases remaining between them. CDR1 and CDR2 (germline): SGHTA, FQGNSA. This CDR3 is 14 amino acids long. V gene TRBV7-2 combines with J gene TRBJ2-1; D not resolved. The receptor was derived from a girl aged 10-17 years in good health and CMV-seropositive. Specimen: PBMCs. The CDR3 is CASSLASAVDEQFF. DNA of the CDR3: TGTGCCAGCAGCTTAGCGTCGGCGGTGGATGAGCAGTTCTTC.